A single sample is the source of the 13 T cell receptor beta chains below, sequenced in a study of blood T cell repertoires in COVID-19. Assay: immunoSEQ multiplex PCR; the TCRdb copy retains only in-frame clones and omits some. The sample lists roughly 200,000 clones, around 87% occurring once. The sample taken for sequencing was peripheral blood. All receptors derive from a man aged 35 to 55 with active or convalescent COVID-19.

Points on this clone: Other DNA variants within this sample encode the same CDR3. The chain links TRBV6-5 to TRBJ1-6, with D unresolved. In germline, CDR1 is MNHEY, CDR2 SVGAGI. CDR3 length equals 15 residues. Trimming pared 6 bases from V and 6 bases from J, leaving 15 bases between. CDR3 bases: TGTGCCAGCAGGTTGGAGCAGATTCGTAATTCACCCCTCCACTTT. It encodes CASRLEQIRNSPLHF.

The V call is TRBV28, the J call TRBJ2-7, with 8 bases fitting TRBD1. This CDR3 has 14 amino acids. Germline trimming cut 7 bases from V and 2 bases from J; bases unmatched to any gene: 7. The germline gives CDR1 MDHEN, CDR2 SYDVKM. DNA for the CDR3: TGTGCCAGCAACCAGGGACAGGCTCCCTACGAGCAGTACTTC. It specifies CASNQGQAPYEQYF.

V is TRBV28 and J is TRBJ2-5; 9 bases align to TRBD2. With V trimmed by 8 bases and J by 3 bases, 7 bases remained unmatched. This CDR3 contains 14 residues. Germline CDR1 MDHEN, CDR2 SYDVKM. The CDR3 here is CASGASGIKETQYF. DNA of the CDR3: TGTGCCAGCGGCGCTAGCGGGATAAAAGAGACCCAGTACTTC.

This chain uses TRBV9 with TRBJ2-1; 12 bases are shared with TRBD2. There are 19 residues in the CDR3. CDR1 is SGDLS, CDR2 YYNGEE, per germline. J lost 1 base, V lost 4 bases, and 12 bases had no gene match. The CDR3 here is CASSPRLAGASYSYNEQFF. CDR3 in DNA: TGTGCCAGCAGCCCAAGACTAGCGGGGGCGTCCTATTCCTACAATGAGCAGTTCTTC.

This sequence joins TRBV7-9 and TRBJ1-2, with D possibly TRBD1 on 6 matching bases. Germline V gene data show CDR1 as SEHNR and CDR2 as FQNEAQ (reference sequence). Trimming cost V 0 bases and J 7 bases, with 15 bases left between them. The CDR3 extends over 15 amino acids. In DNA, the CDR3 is TGTGCCAGCAGCTTAGCGCGGTACAGGGAGACTGGCTACACCTTC. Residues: CASSLARYRETGYTF.

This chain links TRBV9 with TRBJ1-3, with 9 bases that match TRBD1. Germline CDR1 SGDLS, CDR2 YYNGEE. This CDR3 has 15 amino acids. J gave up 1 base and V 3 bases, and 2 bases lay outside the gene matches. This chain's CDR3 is CASSAQGASGNTIYF. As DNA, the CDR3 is TGTGCCAGCAGCGCACAGGGGGCTTCTGGAAACACCATATATTTT.

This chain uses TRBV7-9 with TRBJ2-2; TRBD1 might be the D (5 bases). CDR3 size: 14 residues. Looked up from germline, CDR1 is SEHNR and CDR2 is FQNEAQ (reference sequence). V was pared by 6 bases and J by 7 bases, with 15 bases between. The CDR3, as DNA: TGTGCCAGCAGAGGTCAAAGGGGCGGCGGGGAGCTGTTTTTT. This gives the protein CASRGQRGGGELFF. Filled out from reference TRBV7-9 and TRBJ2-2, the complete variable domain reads DTGVSQNPRHKITKRGQNVTFRCDPISEHNRLYWYRQTLGQGPEFLTYFQNEAQLEKSRLLSDRFSAERPKGSFSTLEIQRTEQGDSAMYLCASRGQRGGGELFFGEGSRLTVL.

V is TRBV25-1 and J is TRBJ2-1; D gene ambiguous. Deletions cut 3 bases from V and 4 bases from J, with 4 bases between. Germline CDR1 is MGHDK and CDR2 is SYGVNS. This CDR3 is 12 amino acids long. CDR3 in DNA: TGTGCCAGCAGTGAGCAGTACAATGAGCAGTTCTTC. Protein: CASSEQYNEQFF.

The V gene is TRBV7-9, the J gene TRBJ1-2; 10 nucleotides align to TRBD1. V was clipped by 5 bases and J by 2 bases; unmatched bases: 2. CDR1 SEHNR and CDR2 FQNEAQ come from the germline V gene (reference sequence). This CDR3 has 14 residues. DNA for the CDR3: TGTGCCAGCAGCCCGGGACAGGGGAACTATGGCTACACCTTC. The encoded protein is CASSPGQGNYGYTF. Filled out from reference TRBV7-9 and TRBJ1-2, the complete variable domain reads DTGVSQNPRHKITKRGQNVTFRCDPISEHNRLYWYRQTLGQGPEFLTYFQNEAQLEKSRLLSDRFSAERPKGSFSTLEIQRTEQGDSAMYLCASSPGQGNYGYTFGSGTRLTVV.

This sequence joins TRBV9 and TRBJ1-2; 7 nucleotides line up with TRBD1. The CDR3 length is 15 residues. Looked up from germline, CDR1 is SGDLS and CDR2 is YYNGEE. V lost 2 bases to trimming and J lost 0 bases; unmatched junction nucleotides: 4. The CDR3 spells CASSVGTVANYGYTF. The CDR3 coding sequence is TGTGCCAGCAGCGTCGGGACAGTAGCTAACTATGGCTACACCTTC.

In DNA form, the CDR3 reads TGTGCCAGCAGTCGGACAGTCCGTGAAAAACTGTTTTTT. Protein sequence: CASSRTVREKLFF. The chain has TRBV6-6 and TRBJ1-4, with a weak D call TRBD1 (6 bases). The V and J ends lost 5 bases and 7 bases respectively, with 11 bases between them. Germline V lookup: CDR1 MNHNY, CDR2 SVGAGI (reference sequence). The CDR3 covers 13 residues.

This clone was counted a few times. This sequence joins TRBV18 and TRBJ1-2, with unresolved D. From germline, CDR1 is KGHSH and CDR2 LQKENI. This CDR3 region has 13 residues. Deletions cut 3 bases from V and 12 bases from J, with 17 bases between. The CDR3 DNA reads TGTGCCAGCTCACCTGAGGAGAACGCTCCGGACACCTTC. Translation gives CASSPEENAPDTF.

CDR3 coding DNA: TGTGCCAGCAGCTTATATCCAGGAAAGAACACTGAAGCTTTCTTT. The encoded protein is CASSLYPGKNTEAFF. The V and J genes are TRBV7-9 and TRBJ1-1; D unresolved. The CDR3 runs 15 residues. Trimming shortened V by 2 bases and J by 1 base, and 11 bases separated the two germline ends. Per germline, CDR1 SEHNR and CDR2 FQNEAQ (reference sequence).